The 22 T cell receptor beta chains given below trace back to one sample, sequenced in a study of blood T cell repertoires in COVID-19. Profiled with immunoSEQ multiplex PCR; TCRdb holds only in-frame clones, not every one. The data show some 200,000 clones, around four fifths seen once. Sequences were obtained from peripheral blood. These receptors were collected from a woman aged 45-65 years with active or convalescent COVID-19.

This clone showed up just a few times. The V gene is TRBV28, the J gene TRBJ1-2; D possibly corresponds to TRBD1 (6 bases). The germline CDR1 and CDR2 sequences are MDHEN and SYDVKM. Trimming cost V 6 bases and J 4 bases, with 15 bases left between them. This CDR3 spans 14 amino acids. CDR3 in amino acids: CASRDGGKTYGYTF. The CDR3 DNA is TGTGCCAGCAGAGATGGGGGCAAAACCTATGGCTACACCTTC.

The chain has TRBV7-3 and TRBJ2-1; the match to TRBD2 covers 10 bases. V lost 5 bases to trimming and J lost 6 bases; unmatched junction nucleotides: 10. Germline values: CDR1 SGHTA, CDR2 FQGTGA. There are 16 residues in the CDR3. The chain's CDR3 is CASSPLGVAGGNEQFF. In nucleotides, the CDR3 is TGTGCCAGCAGCCCATTGGGGGTAGCGGGAGGCAATGAGCAGTTCTTC.

This chain links TRBV5-1 with TRBJ2-5; the D is unclear. The germline CDR1 and CDR2 sequences are SGHRS and YFSETQ. This CDR3 is 14 amino acids long. Deletions cut 1 base from V and 2 bases from J, with 9 bases between. The DNA of the CDR3 is TGCGCCAGCAGCTTGACCACAGCTCAAGAGACCCAGTACTTC. This encodes CASSLTTAQETQYF.

V and J are TRBV15 and TRBJ2-1; tentatively, D is TRBD2 (6 bases). The CDR3 loop spans 14 amino acids. The V end lost 3 bases, the J end lost 6 bases, and 12 bases lay between the germline ends. From germline, CDR1 is LNHNV and CDR2 YYDKDF (reference sequence). The DNA of the CDR3 is TGTGCCACCAGCAGGAGGTCGGGGGTCAATGAGCAGTTCTTC. It specifies CATSRRSGVNEQFF.

This clone was seen once. The rearrangement links TRBV28 to TRBJ1-5; D uncertain. CDR1 is MDHEN, CDR2 SYDVKM, per germline. Trimming shortened V by 6 bases and J by 0 bases, and 12 bases separated the two germline ends. This CDR3 has 15 residues. The CDR3 DNA reads TGTGCCAGCAGGTTTGAGCGGTATAGCAATCAGCCCCAGCATTTT. This translates into CASRFERYSNQPQHF. Complete variable domain (other parts from reference TRBV28 and TRBJ1-5): DVKVTQSSRYLVKRTGEKVFLECVQDMDHENMFWYRQDPGLGLRLIYFSYDVKMKEKGDIPEGYSVSREKKERFSLILESASTNQTSMYLCASRFERYSNQPQHFGDGTRLSIL.

V gene TRBV5-1 combines with J gene TRBJ2-7; D is undetermined. In germline, CDR1 is SGHRS, CDR2 YFSETQ. This CDR3 is 12 amino acids long. The V end was cut by 4 bases, the J end by 6 bases, with 11 bases between. The CDR3 DNA sequence: TGCGCCAGCAGCATGGGCAGGCGCGAGCAGTACTTC. Its protein product is CASSMGRREQYF.

The chain couples TRBV10-1 to TRBJ2-7, with D possibly being TRBD2 (6 bases). The V end lost 8 bases, the J end lost 3 bases, and 17 bases lay between the germline ends. This CDR3 spans 14 amino acids. The germline V gene encodes CDR1 WNHNN and CDR2 SYGVQD (reference sequence). CDR3 loop: CASPIGGAHYEQYF. The CDR3, as DNA: TGCGCCAGCCCCATTGGCGGGGCACACTACGAGCAGTACTTC.

This chain uses TRBV5-5 with TRBJ1-1; 8 nucleotides agree with TRBD1. The CDR3 length is 15 residues. The J segment lost 0 bases and the V segment lost 5 bases, leaving 6 bases of the junction unmatched. Germline lookup yields CDR1 SGHKS and CDR2 YYEKEE (reference sequence). In DNA form, the CDR3 reads TGTGCCAGCAGTTTGCAGGGGGCCTTGAACACTGAAGCTTTCTTT. Its protein product is CASSLQGALNTEAFF.

The CDR3 coding sequence is TGTGCCAGCAGTGCCGGGACTAGCGGGGGGTGGACCCAGTACTTC. Its translation is CASSAGTSGGWTQYF. V usage is TRBV2 and J usage is TRBJ2-5; the match to TRBD2 covers 15 bases. The germline V gene has CDR1 SNHLY and CDR2 FYNNEI. The CDR3 sequence is 15 residues long. V lost 4 bases and J lost 7; bases outside the gene matches: 4.

This chain links TRBV4-2 with TRBJ2-7, with 12 positions matching TRBD2. Trimming took 2 bases from V and 4 from J; bases not matched to a gene: 3. From germline, CDR1 is LGHNA and CDR2 YNFKEQ. This CDR3 is built from 15 residues. CDR3 bases: TGTGCCAGCAGCCAACTAGCGGGGGGGCTGTACGAGCAGTACGTC. Residues: CASSQLAGGLYEQYV.

In this sample, this clone turned up once. This chain uses TRBV5-4 with TRBJ1-3, with D unresolved. V gave up 2 bases and J gave up 8 bases, with 8 bases separating them. Germline loops: CDR1 SGHNT, CDR2 YYREEE (reference sequence). The CDR3 totals 12 residues. CDR3 sequence: CASSFWGDTIYF. CDR3 sequence (DNA): TGTGCCAGCAGCTTTTGGGGAGACACCATATATTTT.

This clone was recorded a few times. The chain couples TRBV10-3 to TRBJ1-5; D may be TRBD1 (5 bases). The CDR3 covers 13 residues. Germline values: CDR1 ENHRY, CDR2 SYGVKD. V lost 10 bases, J lost 2 bases, and 12 bases lay in between. Here the CDR3 DNA reads TGTGCCACCACTCAGGGTGGCAATCAGCCCCAGCATTTT. It is translated as CATTQGGNQPQHF.

This chain connects TRBV6-5 to TRBJ1-2; D perhaps matches TRBD1 (5 bases). V gave up 0 bases and J gave up 4 bases, with 9 bases separating them. The CDR3 covers 14 residues. The germline V gene encodes CDR1 MNHEY and CDR2 SVGAGI. Written as DNA, the CDR3 is TGTGCCAGCAGTTACTCAGCAGGGATCTATGGCTACACCTTC. Its protein product is CASSYSAGIYGYTF.

This clone has just a few counts. The gene calls are TRBV2 and TRBJ1-2, with D unresolved. V was cut by 7 bases and J by 8 bases, with 17 bases left in between. CDR1 and CDR2 from the germline V gene are SNHLY and FYNNEI. The CDR3 length is 13 residues. The CDR3 region is CASISTGSLGYTF. The CDR3, as DNA: TGTGCCAGCATATCTACCGGGAGCCTAGGCTACACCTTC.

The chain combines TRBV5-6 with TRBJ2-7, with D possibly being TRBD2 (6 bases). Deletions cut 4 bases from V and 0 bases from J, with 17 bases between. Germline V CDR1 and CDR2: SGHDT, YYEEEE. CDR3 size: 16 residues. The CDR3 nucleotides read TGTGCCAGCAGCGTTACCGGGACTCTGAGCTCCTACGAGCAGTACGTC. Its protein is CASSVTGTLSSYEQYV.

The chain couples TRBV15 to TRBJ2-2; 8 bases agree with TRBD2. The germline CDR1 and CDR2 sequences are LNHNV and YYDKDF (reference sequence). The V and J ends lost 0 bases and 6 bases, in that order; junction bases with no gene match: 9. CDR3 size: 17 residues. DNA of the CDR3: TGTGCCACCAGCAGAGAGCCTCGCGGGAGGAGTTCCGGGGAGCTGTTTTTT. Translating gives CATSREPRGRSSGELFF.

The chain couples TRBV28 to TRBJ1-2; the D is unclear. V lost 5 bases and J 5 bases, leaving 9 bases between the germline ends. CDR3 size: 12 residues. Germline CDR1 is MDHEN and CDR2 is SYDVKM. CDR3 sequence reads: CASSRGVYGYTF. The DNA of the CDR3 is TGTGCCAGCAGTCGCGGGGTTTATGGCTACACCTTC.

The gene calls are TRBV15 and TRBJ1-1; 9 bases fit TRBD1. The CDR3 contains 13 residues. The germline gives CDR1 LNHNV, CDR2 YYDKDF (reference sequence). V lost 9 bases, J lost 2 bases, and 4 bases stayed unmatched. This chain's CDR3 is CATRQGVNTEAFF. CDR3 DNA: TGTGCCACTCGACAGGGGGTAAACACTGAAGCTTTCTTT.

The chain joins TRBV6-5 to TRBJ2-7, with D unresolved. The CDR3 runs to 13 residues. Germline CDR1 and CDR2: MNHEY and SVGAGI. Trimming left V 6 bases short and J 3 bases short, with 12 bases between. CDR3 nucleotides: TGTGCCAGCAGGCCGGTCCACAGCTACGAGCAGTACTTC. This codes for CASRPVHSYEQYF.

V usage is TRBV15 and J usage is TRBJ2-1; weak D call: TRBD1 (5 bases). Per germline, CDR1 LNHNV and CDR2 YYDKDF (reference sequence). The CDR3 covers 14 residues. V was shortened by 3 bases and J by 4 bases, with 10 bases between the two germline ends. CDR3 sequence (DNA): TGTGCCACCAGCAGCAAGGGGCGATACAATGAGCAGTTCTTC. Encoded protein: CATSSKGRYNEQFF.

CDR3 in DNA: TGCGCCAGCAGCCAGTTCGCAGGTGAGAACACTGAAGCTTTCTTT. Translation: CASSQFAGENTEAFF. The chain joins TRBV5-1 to TRBJ1-1; D is uncertain. Deletions cut 4 bases from V and 1 base from J, with 14 bases between. The CDR3 consists of 15 residues. Germline CDR1 is SGHRS and CDR2 is YFSETQ.

This clone came up a few times. This chain uses TRBV28 with TRBJ1-1, with a tentative D call TRBD1 (6 bases). V was pared by 5 bases and J by 5 bases, with 15 bases between. The CDR3 is 14 residues long. From germline, CDR1 is MDHEN and CDR2 SYDVKM. CDR3 amino acids: CASSKGQMGTEAFF. In DNA, the CDR3 is TGTGCCAGCAGTAAAGGACAGATGGGGACTGAAGCTTTCTTT.